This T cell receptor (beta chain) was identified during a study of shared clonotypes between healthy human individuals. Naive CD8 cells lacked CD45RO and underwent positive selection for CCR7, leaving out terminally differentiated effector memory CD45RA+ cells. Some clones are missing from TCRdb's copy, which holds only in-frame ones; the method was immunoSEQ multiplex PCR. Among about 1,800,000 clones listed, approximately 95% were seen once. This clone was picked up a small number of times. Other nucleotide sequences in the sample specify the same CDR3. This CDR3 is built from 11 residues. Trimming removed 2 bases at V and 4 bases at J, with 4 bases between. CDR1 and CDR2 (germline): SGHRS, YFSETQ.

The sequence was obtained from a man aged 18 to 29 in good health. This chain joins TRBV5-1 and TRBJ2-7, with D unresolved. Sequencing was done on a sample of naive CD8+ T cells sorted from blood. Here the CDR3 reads CASSLYYEQYF. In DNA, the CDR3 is TGCGCCAGCAGCTTATATTACGAGCAGTACTTC.